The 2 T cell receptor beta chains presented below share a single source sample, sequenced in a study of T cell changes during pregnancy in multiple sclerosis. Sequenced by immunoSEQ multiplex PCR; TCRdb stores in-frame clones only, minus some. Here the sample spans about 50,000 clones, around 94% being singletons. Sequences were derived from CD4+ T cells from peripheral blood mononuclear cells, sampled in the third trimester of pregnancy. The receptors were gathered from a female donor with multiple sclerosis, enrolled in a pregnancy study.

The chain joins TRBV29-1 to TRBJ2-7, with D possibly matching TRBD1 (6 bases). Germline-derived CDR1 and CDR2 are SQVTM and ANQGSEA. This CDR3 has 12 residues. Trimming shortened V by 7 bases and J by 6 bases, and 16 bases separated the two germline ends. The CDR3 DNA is TGCAGCGCCACCCGACAGGTTGGCGAGCAGTACTTC. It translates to CSATRQVGEQYF.

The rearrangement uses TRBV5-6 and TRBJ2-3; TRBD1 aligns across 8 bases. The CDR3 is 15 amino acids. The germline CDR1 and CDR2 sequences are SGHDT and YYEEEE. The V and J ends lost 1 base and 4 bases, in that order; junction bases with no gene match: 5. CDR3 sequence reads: CASSLSPGGADTQYF. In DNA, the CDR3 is TGTGCCAGCAGCTTGAGTCCAGGGGGCGCAGATACGCAGTATTTT.